This paragraph covers one T cell receptor beta chain sequence. What it binds is unknown. This sample was included in a study of blood T cells in healthy people across ages. For the second PCR, which ran for about 6 to 11 cycles, a sample-barcoded 5' primer and a J-beta primer mix were used. TCRdb re-analysed the 5' RACE reads in MiXCR, keeping a single row per CDR3 protein. The sample has hundreds of thousands of distinct CDR3 sequences; around 43% are singletons. V lost 3 bases and J lost 2, with 11 bases in between. Germline V gene data show CDR1 as SEHNR and CDR2 as FQNEAQ (reference sequence). CDR3 length: 14 residues. General study findings and limits: Percentage of naive T cells showed a strong correlation with TCR beta diversity.

The chain couples TRBV7-9 to TRBJ2-7, with D unresolved. The sequenced material came from blood. This clonotype was sampled from a man older than 75 in good health. DNA for the CDR3: TGTGCCAGCAGCTTTTCCGTAGACACCTACGAGCAGTACTTC. Translation: CASSFSVDTYEQYF.